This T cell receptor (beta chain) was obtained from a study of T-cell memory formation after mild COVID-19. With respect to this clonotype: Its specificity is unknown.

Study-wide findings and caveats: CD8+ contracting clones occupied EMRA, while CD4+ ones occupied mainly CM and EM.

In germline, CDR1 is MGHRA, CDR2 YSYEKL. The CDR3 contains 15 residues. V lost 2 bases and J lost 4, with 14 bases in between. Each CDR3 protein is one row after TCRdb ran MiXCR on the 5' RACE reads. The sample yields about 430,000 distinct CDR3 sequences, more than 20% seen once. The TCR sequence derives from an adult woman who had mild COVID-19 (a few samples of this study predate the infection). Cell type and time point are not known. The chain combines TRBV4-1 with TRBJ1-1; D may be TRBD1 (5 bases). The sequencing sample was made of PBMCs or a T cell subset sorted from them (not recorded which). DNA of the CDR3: TGCGCCAGCAGCCAATATGAGCTGGGGGGCACTGAAGCTTTCTTT. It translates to CASSQYELGGTEAFF.